This is a list of T cell receptor beta chains from one sample in a study of blood T cell repertoires in COVID-19. Assay: immunoSEQ multiplex PCR; the TCRdb copy retains only in-frame clones and omits some. The table records some 150,000 clones, roughly 85% of them present only once. Sequencing was performed on peripheral blood. The receptors shown here come from a man aged 35-49 years with acute or convalescent COVID-19. CDR3s include the opening cysteine and the closing phenylalanine or tryptophan. The D gene is left open where the match is weak. For some rows the clone size is stated as once, few or many, or as a class when expanded; others skip it.

V gene	clone size	D gene	J gene	CDR3 DNA	CDR3 protein
TRBV11-2	NA	TRBD1	TRBJ2-7	TGTGCCAGCAGCTTAGATCGAGGGGTTGCGGGACAGGGTTTATACGAGCAGTACTTC	CASSLDRGVAGQGLYEQYF
TRBV12-3/TRBV12-4	NA	NA	TRBJ1-1	TGTGCCAGCAGTTTGGGGGGGGGCACTGAAGCTTTCTTT	CASSLGGGTEAFF
TRBV3-1/TRBV3-2	NA	NA	TRBJ1-1	TGTGCCAGCAGCCAGGTACCGGGTAAGGAAGCTTTCTTT	CASSQVPGKEAFF
TRBV5-1	once	NA	TRBJ2-5	TGCGCCAGTGGACACGGAGAGACCCAGTACTTC	CASGHGETQYF
TRBV7-6	NA	TRBD2	TRBJ2-3	TGTGCCAGCAGCTTAAAAGCGGGGGGCACAGATACGCAGTATTTT	CASSLKAGGTDTQYF
TRBV4-1	NA	TRBD2	TRBJ2-1	TGCGCCAGCAGCCAAGGGGCTAGCGGCGATGAGCAGTTCTTC	CASSQGASGDEQFF
TRBV11-2	once	NA	TRBJ1-1	TGTGCCAGCAGCGCGAGGGGGTTGACTGAAGCTTTCTTT	CASSARGLTEAFF
TRBV3-1/TRBV3-2	NA	NA	TRBJ2-7	TGTGCCAGCAGCCAAAAAACTGACTACGAGCAGTACTTC	CASSQKTDYEQYF
TRBV7-6	NA	NA	TRBJ1-3	TGTGCCAGCAGCCTAGGGCGGCTCTCGCGGAACACCATATATTTT	CASSLGRLSRNTIYF
TRBV13	NA	NA	TRBJ1-1	TGTGCCAGCAGGGAAACGACGGGGAACACTGAAGCTTTCTTT	CASRETTGNTEAFF
TRBV5-1	once	NA	TRBJ1-4	TGCGCCAGCTCGGACCCAGACGGGGCAACTAATGAAAAACTGTTTTTT	CASSDPDGATNEKLFF
TRBV5-1	NA	TRBD1	TRBJ1-1	TGCGCCAGCAGCGACGGACAGGGAGGAGCTGAAGCTTTCTTT	CASSDGQGGAEAFF
TRBV6-5	NA	NA	TRBJ2-2	TGTGCCAGCTTCGGAGACGGGGAGCTGTTTTTT	CASFGDGELFF
TRBV2	NA	NA	TRBJ1-5	TGTGCCAGCGCCGCAGGTCAGCCCCAGCATTTT	CASAAGQPQHF
TRBV7-2	NA	NA	TRBJ2-1	TGTGCCAGCACCTCGGGTCCGGGGGAAAATGAGCAGTTCTTC	CASTSGPGENEQFF
TRBV6-5	NA	NA	TRBJ1-1	TGTGCCAGCAGTATCTTCGGGGGGCTGAACACTGAAGCTTTCTTT	CASSIFGGLNTEAFF
TRBV2	NA	TRBD2	TRBJ2-2	TGTGCCAGCAGTGAGAGAGCGGGGGGCCCCACCGGGGAGCTGTTTTTT	CASSERAGGPTGELFF
TRBV3-1/TRBV3-2	NA	NA	TRBJ1-1	TGTGCCAGCAGCGCGAATTGGGCCACTGAAGCTTTCTTT	CASSANWATEAFF
TRBV28	NA	NA	TRBJ2-1	TGTGCCAGCAGTTCCCTTTTCTCCGAGCAGTTCTTC	CASSSLFSEQFF
TRBV15	NA	TRBD2	TRBJ2-1	TGTGCCACCAGCAGAATACTAGCGGGGGCCTCCTACAATGAGCAGTTCTTC	CATSRILAGASYNEQFF
TRBV12-3/TRBV12-4	NA	NA	TRBJ1-5	TGTGCCAGCAGTCAGGGCCTCAATCAGCCCCAGCATTTT	CASSQGLNQPQHF
TRBV14	NA	TRBD1	TRBJ1-6	TGTGCCAGCAGCCAAGAACAGGGGCTTTCACCCCTCCACTTT	CASSQEQGLSPLHF
TRBV7-9	NA	TRBD2	TRBJ2-7	TGTGCCAGCAGCCGGACTAGCGGGGAGTCCGAGCAGTACTTC	CASSRTSGESEQYF
TRBV12-3/TRBV12-4	NA	TRBD1	TRBJ2-7	TGTGCCAGCAGTTTGGACAGGGAGGACGAGCAGTACTTC	CASSLDREDEQYF
TRBV9	NA	TRBD2	TRBJ2-7	TGTGCCAGCAGCGTAGGCGCAGCGGGGAGCTCCTACGAGCAGTACTTC	CASSVGAAGSSYEQYF
TRBV4-2	NA	NA	TRBJ2-2	TGTGCCAGCAGCCAAGATCCCAGCGCCGGGGAGCTGTTTTTT	CASSQDPSAGELFF
TRBV4-1	NA	NA	TRBJ1-1	TGCGCCAGCAGCCAATGGGGGGTGTCTATGAACACTGAAGCTTTCTTT	CASSQWGVSMNTEAFF
TRBV10-3	NA	TRBD1	TRBJ2-1	TGTGCCATCAGTGAGGGGACAGGGTCCCACAATGAGCAGTTCTTC	CAISEGTGSHNEQFF
TRBV6-5	NA	TRBD1	TRBJ1-2	TGTGCCAGCAGTTCTTCTTCCGGGACAGGGGGTAGCTACACCTTC	CASSSSSGTGGSYTF
TRBV27	few	NA	TRBJ2-7	TGTGCCAGCAGTTTATCCGCGGCATCGAGCTACGAGCAGTACTTC	CASSLSAASSYEQYF
TRBV19	NA	NA	TRBJ2-7	TGTGCCAGTAGTCCTGCAACATTCTACGAGCAGTACTTC	CASSPATFYEQYF
TRBV5-4	NA	TRBD1	TRBJ1-2	TGTGCCAGCAGCCCCGGACAGGGCGGTAACTATGGCTACACCTTC	CASSPGQGGNYGYTF
TRBV7-6	NA	TRBD1	TRBJ2-7	TGTGCCAGCAGCTTTTACCGGGACAGGACTGACGAGCAGTACTTC	CASSFYRDRTDEQYF
TRBV30	NA	NA	TRBJ1-1	TGTGCCTGGAGTCTTAACACTGAAGCTTTCTTT	CAWSLNTEAFF
TRBV4-1	few	TRBD1	TRBJ1-5	TGCGCCAGCAGCCTACGGACAGGTAGCAATCAGCCCCAGCATTTT	CASSLRTGSNQPQHF
TRBV5-6	once	TRBD2	TRBJ2-3	TGTGCCAGCAGCTGGGGGACTAGCGGGGACCTAGATACGCAGTATTTT	CASSWGTSGDLDTQYF
TRBV6-6	NA	TRBD1	TRBJ1-2	TGTGCCAGCAGTCTCGGACAGGGCGGTGGCTACACCTTC	CASSLGQGGGYTF
TRBV7-3	NA	NA	TRBJ2-1	TGTGCCAGCAGCCTTAGCCCAGCCTCCTACAATGAGCAGTTCTTC	CASSLSPASYNEQFF
TRBV10-3	NA	TRBD1	TRBJ1-6	TGTGCCATAGGGGGCGAAGGATCACCCCTCCACTTT	CAIGGEGSPLHF
TRBV6-1	NA	NA	TRBJ1-2	TGTGCCAGCAGTCTAGGACAGAACTATGGCTACACCTTC	CASSLGQNYGYTF